This TCR beta chain was documented in a study of cytotoxic CD8 clonotypes in ibrutinib-treated CLL. For the study at large: The response samples were taken once patients had been treated for a median of around 11 months, range 6 to 36.

This CDR3 is built from 15 residues. The V gene's germline CDR1 is SEHNR and CDR2 FQNEAQ (reference sequence). The trim removed 2 bases at V and 2 bases at J, leaving 1 base unmatched. Concerning this clone: Its antigen is not known.

Findings and limits, study-wide: For progressing versus sustained-remission patients, sampling times were not the same.

A 1 in 200,000 to 1 in 1 million T cell depth was the sequencing target. Generated by immunoSEQ multiplex PCR, the TCRdb table keeps only in-frame clones and is missing some. The sample records approximately 140,000 clones, around three quarters being singletons. Sequenced material: PBMCs, taken after 12 months of ibrutinib treatment. The V call is TRBV7-9, the J call TRBJ2-7, with TRBD2 identical over 12 bases. The sequence was collected from a human donor with chronic lymphocytic leukemia. This chain's CDR3 is CASSLRLAGAYEQYF. The CDR3 region has the DNA TGTGCCAGCAGCTTAAGACTAGCGGGGGCCTACGAGCAGTACTTC.